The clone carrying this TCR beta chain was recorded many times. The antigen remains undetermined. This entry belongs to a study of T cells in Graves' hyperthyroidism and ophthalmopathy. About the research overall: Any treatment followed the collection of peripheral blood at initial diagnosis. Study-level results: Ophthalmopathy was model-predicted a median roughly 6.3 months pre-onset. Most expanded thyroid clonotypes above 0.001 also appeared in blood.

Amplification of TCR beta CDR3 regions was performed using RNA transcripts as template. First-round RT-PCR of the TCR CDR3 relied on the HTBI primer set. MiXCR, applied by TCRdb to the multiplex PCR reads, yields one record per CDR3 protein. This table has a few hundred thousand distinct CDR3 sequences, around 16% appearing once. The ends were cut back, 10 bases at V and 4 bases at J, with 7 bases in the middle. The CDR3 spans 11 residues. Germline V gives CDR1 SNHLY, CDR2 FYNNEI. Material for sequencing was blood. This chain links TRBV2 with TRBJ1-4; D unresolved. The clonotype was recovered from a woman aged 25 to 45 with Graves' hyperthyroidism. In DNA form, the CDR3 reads TGTGCCATCAAGGGTAATGAAAAACTGTTTTTT. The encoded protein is CAIKGNEKLFF.